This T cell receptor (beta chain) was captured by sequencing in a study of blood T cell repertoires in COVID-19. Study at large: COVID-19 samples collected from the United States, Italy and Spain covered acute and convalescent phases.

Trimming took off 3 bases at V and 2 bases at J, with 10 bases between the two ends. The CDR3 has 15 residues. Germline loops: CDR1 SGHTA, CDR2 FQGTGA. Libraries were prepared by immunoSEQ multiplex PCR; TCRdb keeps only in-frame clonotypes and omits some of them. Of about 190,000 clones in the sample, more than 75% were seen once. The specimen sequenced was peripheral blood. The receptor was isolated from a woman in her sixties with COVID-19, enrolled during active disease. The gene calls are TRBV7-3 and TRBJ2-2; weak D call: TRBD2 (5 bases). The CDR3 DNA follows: TGTGCCAGCAGCTTCTCGGGATCTAACACCGGGGAGCTGTTTTTT. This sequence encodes CASSFSGSNTGELFF.